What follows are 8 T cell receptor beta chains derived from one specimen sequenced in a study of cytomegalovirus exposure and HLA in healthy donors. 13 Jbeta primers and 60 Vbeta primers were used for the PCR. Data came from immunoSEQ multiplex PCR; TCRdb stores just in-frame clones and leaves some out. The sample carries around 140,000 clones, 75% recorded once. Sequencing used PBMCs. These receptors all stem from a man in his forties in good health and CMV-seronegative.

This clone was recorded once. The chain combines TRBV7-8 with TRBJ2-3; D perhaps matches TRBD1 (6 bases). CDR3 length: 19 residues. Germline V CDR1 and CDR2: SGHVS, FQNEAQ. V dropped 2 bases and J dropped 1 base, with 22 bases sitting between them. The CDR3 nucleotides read TGTGCCAGCAGCTTATTTTTTGGGATGGCAGGGGACCGCACAGATACGCAGTATTTT. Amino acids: CASSLFFGMAGDRTDTQYF. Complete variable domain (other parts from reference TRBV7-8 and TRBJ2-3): GAGVSQSPRYKVAKRGQDVALRCDPISGHVSLFWYQQALGQGPEFLTYFQNEAQLDKSGLPSDRFFAERPEGSVSTLKIQRTQQEDSAVYLCASSLFFGMAGDRTDTQYFGPGTRLTVL.

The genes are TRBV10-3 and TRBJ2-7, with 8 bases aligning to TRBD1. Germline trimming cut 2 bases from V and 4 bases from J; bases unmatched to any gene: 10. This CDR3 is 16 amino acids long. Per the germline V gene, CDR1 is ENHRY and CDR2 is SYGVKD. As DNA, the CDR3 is TGTGCCATCAGTGAGCCTGGGTCAGGGGGCGGGTACGAGCAGTACTTC. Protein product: CAISEPGSGGGYEQYF.

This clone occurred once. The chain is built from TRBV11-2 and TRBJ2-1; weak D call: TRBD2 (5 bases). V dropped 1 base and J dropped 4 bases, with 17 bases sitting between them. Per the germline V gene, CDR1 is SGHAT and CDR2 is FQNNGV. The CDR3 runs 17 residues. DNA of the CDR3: TGTGCCAGCAGCTTAGTTGGCCGATCGAGGGTTTACAATGAGCAGTTCTTC. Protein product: CASSLVGRSRVYNEQFF.

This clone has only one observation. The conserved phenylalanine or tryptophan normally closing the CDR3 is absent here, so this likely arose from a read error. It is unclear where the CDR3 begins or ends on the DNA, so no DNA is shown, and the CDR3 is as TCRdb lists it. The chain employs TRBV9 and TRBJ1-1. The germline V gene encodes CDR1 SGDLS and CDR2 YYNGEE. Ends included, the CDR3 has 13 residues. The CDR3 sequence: CASSNAGGIPFRL.

As DNA, the CDR3 is TGTGCCAGCAGCCTCGACAGGAACACTGAAGCTTTCTTT. Its protein product is CASSLDRNTEAFF. The chain carries TRBV11-1 and TRBJ1-1; tentatively, D is TRBD1 (5 bases). Germline CDR1 and CDR2: SGHAT and FQDESV (reference sequence). V dropped 5 bases and J dropped 1 base, with 8 bases sitting between them. The CDR3 covers 13 residues.

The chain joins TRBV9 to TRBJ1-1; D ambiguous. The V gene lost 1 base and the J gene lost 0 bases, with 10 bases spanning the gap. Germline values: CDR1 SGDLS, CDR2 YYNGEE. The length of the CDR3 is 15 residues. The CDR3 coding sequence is TGTGCCAGCAGCGTATATGGCGGCCTGAACACTGAAGCTTTCTTT. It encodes CASSVYGGLNTEAFF.

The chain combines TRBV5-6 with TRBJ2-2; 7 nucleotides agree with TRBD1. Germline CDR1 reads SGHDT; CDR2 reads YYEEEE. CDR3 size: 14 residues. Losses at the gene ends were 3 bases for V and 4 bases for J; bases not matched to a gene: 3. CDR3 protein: CASSYRDSTGELFF. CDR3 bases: TGTGCCAGCAGCTATCGGGACAGCACCGGGGAGCTGTTTTTT.

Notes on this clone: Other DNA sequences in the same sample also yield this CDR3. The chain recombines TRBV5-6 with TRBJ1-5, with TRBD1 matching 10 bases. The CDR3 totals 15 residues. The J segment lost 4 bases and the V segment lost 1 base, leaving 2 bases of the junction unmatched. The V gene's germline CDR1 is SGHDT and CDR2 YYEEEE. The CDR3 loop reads CASSLLGQGNQPQHF. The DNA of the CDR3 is TGTGCCAGCAGCTTGTTGGGACAGGGGAATCAGCCCCAGCATTTT.